This TCR beta chain was observed in a study of regulatory T cells in long-lasting Graves disease. Assembly of TCR beta libraries relied on iRepertoire HTBI primers together with Arm-PCR of CDR3 regions. TCRdb redid the calling of the multiplex PCR reads with MiXCR, one entry per CDR3 protein. This sample has about 540,000 distinct CDR3 sequences, with 13% found just once. Notes on this clonotype: Antigen specificity is unknown.

Regarding time point: newly diagnosed GD, antithyroid drugs for less than 3 months. The TCR library used RNA extracted from PBMCs. Investigators report Graves' disease was diagnosed under American Thyroid Association guidelines. Overall study findings and caveats: Persistent Graves' cases showed lower TCR diversity than newly diagnosed cases. Among persistent patients, a larger number of public clonotypes were shared (around 2,700) than among newly diagnosed patients (under 1,000).

The CDR3 sequence is 13 residues long. Trimming removed 3 bases at V and 5 bases at J, with 10 bases between. Germline CDR1 is SGDLS and CDR2 is YYNGEE. The sample was also linked to a second study, of T cells in Graves' hyperthyroidism and ophthalmopathy. That paper states: Blood also held most thyroid clonotypes expanded beyond 0.001.

The chain employs TRBV9 and TRBJ2-3, with D unresolved. This receptor was taken from a man in his thirties or forties with Graves disease. The material was peripheral blood mononuclear cells (PBMCs), obtained at new diagnosis, from a patient treated with antithyroid drugs. Here the CDR3 DNA reads TGTGCCAGCAGCGATGGCGATGGAGATACGCAGTATTTT. Translating it yields CASSDGDGDTQYF.